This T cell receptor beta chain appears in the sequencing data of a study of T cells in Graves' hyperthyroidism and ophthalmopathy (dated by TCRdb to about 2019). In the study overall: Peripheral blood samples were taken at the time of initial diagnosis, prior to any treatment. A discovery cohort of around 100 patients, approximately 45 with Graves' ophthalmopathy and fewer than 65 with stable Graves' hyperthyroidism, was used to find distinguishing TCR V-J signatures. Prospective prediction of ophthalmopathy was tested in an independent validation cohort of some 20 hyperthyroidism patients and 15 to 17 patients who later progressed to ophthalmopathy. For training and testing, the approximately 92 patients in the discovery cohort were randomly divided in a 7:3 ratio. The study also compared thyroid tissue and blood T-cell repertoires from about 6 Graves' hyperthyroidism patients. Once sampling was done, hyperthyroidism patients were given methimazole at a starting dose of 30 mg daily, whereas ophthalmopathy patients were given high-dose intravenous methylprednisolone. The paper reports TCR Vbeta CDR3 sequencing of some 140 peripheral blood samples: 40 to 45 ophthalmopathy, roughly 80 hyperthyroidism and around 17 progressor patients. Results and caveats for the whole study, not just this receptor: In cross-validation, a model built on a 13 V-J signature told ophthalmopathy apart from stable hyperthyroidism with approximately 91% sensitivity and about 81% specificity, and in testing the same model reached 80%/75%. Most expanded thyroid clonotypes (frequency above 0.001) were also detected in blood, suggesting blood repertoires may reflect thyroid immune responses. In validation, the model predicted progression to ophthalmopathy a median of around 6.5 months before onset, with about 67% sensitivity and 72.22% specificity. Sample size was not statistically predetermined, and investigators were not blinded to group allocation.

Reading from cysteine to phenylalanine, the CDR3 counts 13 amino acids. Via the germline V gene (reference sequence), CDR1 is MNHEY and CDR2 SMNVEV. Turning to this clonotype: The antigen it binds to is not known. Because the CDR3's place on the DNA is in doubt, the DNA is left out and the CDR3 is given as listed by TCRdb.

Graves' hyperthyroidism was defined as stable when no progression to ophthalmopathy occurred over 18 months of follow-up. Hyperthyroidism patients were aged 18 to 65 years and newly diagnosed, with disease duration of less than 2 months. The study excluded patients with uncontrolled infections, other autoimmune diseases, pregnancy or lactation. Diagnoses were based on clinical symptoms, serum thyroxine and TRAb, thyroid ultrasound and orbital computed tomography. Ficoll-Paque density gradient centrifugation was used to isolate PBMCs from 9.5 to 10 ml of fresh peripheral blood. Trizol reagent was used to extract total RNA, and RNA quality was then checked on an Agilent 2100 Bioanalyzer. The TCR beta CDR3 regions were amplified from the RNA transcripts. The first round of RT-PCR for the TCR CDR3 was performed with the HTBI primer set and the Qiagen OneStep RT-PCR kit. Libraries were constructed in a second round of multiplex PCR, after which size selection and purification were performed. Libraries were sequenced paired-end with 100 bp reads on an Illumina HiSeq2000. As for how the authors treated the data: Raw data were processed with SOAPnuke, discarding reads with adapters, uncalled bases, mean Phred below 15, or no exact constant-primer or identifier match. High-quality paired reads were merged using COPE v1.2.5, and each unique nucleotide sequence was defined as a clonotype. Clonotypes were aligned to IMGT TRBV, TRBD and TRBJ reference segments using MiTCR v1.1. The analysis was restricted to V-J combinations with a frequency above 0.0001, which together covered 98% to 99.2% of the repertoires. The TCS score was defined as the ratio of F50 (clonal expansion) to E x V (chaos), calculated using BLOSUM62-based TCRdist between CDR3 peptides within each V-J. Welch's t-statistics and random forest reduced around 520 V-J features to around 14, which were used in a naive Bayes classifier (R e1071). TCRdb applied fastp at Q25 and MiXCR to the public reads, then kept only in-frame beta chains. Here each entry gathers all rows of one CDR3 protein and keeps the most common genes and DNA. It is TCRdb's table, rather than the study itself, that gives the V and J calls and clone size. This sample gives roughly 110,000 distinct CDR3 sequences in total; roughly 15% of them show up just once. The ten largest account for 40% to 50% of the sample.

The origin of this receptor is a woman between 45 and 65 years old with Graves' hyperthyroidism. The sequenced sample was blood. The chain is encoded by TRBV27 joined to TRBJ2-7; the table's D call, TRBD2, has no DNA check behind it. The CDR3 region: CASSTSAGDEQYF.